The clone carrying this T cell receptor (beta chain) has a handful of counts. The antigen is not known. This sample was taken from a study of T cell repertoires in cytomegalovirus infection. On the study more broadly: HLA-C-restricted CMV epitopes, recently identified, and well-studied HLA-B-restricted ones were used by the study. Signatures in public TCR beta sequences pointed to both CMV infection and matching HLA type. Overall study findings and caveats: Ex vivo, HLA-C-restricted CMV-specific TCR beta clonotypes prevailed over the rest of the response. Public TCR beta family frequency separated CMV-and-HLA carriers, including in an independent cohort.

After removal of 4 bases from V and 7 bases from J, the junction contained 11 bases not matched to a gene. The CDR3 runs to 15 residues. Germline V gives CDR1 SGHNT, CDR2 YYREEE (reference sequence). TCRdb called the reads again in MiXCR, with one record for every CDR3 protein. This sample has roughly 730,000 distinct CDR3 sequences; around a third occur once, and the top ten carry 15% to 20%. The TCR sequence derives from a human donor in good health (CMV status not recorded). Some clones in this sample may be carry-over from other donors' samples. Here the sequenced sample was cultured PBMCs, taken from culture after CMV antigen stimulation. The J gene is TRBJ2-1, the V gene TRBV5-4; 7 bases agree with TRBD2. CDR3 loop: CASSGTSAPTNEQFF. The CDR3, as DNA: TGTGCCAGCAGCGGTACTAGCGCGCCAACTAATGAGCAGTTCTTC.